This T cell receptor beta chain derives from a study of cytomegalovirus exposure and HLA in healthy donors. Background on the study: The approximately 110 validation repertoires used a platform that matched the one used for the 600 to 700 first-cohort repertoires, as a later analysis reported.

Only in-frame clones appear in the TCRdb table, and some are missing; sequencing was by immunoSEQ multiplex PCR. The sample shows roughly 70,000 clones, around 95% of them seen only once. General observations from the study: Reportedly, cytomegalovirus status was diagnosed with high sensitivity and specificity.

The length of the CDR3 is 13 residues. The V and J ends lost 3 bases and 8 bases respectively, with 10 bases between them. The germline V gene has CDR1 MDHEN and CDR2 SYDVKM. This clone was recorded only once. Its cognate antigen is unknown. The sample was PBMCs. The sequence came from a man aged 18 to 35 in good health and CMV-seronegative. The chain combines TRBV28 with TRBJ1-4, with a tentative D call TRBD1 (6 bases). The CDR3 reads CASSFQGREKLFF. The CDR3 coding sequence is TGTGCCAGCAGTTTCCAGGGGCGGGAAAAACTGTTTTTT.